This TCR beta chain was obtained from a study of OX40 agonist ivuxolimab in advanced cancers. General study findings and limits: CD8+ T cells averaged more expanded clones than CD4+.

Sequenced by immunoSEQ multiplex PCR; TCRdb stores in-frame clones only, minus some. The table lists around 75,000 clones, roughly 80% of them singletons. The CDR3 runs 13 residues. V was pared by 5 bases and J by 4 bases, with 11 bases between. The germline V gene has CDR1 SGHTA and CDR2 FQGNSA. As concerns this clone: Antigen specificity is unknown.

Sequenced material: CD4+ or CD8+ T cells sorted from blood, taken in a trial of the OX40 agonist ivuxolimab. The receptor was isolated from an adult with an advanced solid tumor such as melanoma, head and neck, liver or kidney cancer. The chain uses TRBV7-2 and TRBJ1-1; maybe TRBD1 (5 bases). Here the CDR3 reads CASSPWGRTEAFF. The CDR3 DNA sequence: TGTGCCAGCAGCCCCTGGGGACGCACTGAAGCTTTCTTT.